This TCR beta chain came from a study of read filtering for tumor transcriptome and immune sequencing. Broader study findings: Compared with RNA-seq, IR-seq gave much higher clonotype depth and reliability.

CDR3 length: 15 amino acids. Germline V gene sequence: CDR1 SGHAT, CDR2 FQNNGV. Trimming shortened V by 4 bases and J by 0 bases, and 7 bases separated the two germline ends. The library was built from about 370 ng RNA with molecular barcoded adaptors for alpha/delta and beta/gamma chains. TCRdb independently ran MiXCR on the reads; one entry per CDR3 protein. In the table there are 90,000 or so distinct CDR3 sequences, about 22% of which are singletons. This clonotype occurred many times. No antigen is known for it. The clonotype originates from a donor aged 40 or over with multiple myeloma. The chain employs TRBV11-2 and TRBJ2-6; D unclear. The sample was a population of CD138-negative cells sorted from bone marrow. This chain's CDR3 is CASSSRSSGANVLTF. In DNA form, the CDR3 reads TGTGCCAGCAGCTCAAGGAGCTCTGGGGCCAACGTCCTGACTTTC. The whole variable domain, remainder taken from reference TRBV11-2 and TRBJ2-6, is EAGVAQSPRYKIIEKRQSVAFWCNPISGHATLYWYQQILGQGPKLLIQFQNNGVVDDSQLPKDRFSAERLKGVDSTLKIQPAKLEDSAVYLCASSSRSSGANVLTFGAGSRLTVL.